Below, 2 T cell receptor beta chains from the same sample are listed, as sequenced in a study of blood T cell repertoires in COVID-19 (TCRdb year 2020). The library was built by means of the immunoSEQ multiplex PCR assay. In its TCRdb copy, this immuneACCESS table keeps in-frame sequences only and misses some clones. Where compared with another copy, unresolved V genes explain less than half of these, and the others have no known cause. This sample is represented by 270,000 or so clones; over 80% of them were singletons. Approximately 4% of the sample is taken by the ten largest. The specimen sequenced was PBMCs or T cells enriched from blood (not recorded which). Receptor source: a woman aged 25 to 45 with acute COVID-19.

The genes are TRBV5-1 and TRBJ2-6, with D possibly matching TRBD1 (5 bases). The CDR3 consists of 16 residues. Germline values: CDR1 SGHRS, CDR2 YFSETQ. V lost 0 bases and J 4 bases, leaving 11 bases between the germline ends. DNA for the CDR3: TGCGCCAGCAGCTTGGAGGGGATACCCGGGGCCAACGTCCTGACTTTC. Translated: CASSLEGIPGANVLTF.

The chain recombines TRBV7-6 with TRBJ1-6; TRBD1 matches at 7 bases. V gave up 10 bases and J gave up 7 bases; unmatched junction bases: 7. This CDR3 region has 13 residues. Germline CDR1 reads SGHVS; CDR2 reads FNYEAQ. CDR3 loop: CATRQGGNSPLHF. CDR3 coding DNA: TGTGCCACCAGACAGGGCGGGAATTCACCCCTCCACTTT.